The sample holds a few counts of the clone carrying this TCR beta chain. Its cognate antigen is unknown. The sample is drawn from a study of CD8+ T cells in alopecia areata. Across the whole study: Patients in the treated group were given tofacitinib by mouth, 5 to 10 mg twice a day.

Treatment here: oral pan-JAK inhibitor, 5-10 mg twice daily. Patients with alopecia areata provided lesional scalp punch biopsies as well as peripheral blood. As the sequencing template, cDNA was produced by extracting RNA and reverse transcribing it. The method was immunoSEQ multiplex PCR; TCRdb's version includes in-frame clones alone and lacks a portion of them. The data hold about 76,000 clones, with around 60% observed a single time. Study-wide results and caveats: Scalp clonality, along with expanded CD8+ clones among the top 100, was significantly decreased by tofacitinib.

The sequence was collected from a human donor with alopecia areata. This specimen was CD8+ T cells sorted from blood, taken at week 24, from a patient treated with tofacitinib.

The CDR3 DNA reads as TGTGCCAGCAGCTTAGCGGACGTCGAGGTGAACTATGGCTACACCTTC. The encoded protein is CASSLADVEVNYGYTF. This rearrangement joins TRBV7-9 to TRBJ1-2; no reliable D call. Germline V lookup: CDR1 SEHNR, CDR2 FQNEAQ (reference sequence). V was clipped by 0 bases and J by 2 bases, with 13 bases between them. There are 16 residues in the CDR3. The full variable domain, with the rest looked up from reference TRBV7-9 and TRBJ1-2, is DTGVSQNPRHKITKRGQNVTFRCDPISEHNRLYWYRQTLGQGPEFLTYFQNEAQLEKSRLLSDRFSAERPKGSFSTLEIQRTEQGDSAMYLCASSLADVEVNYGYTFGSGTRLTVV.